This record concerns one TCR beta chain sequence. Which antigen it targets is not known. Within one base of it there is no much larger clone, and no base qualities were kept. The data are from a study of T-cell memory formation after mild COVID-19 (dated by TCRdb to the early 2020s). In the study overall: TCR sequence clusters from the two donors were largely donor specific. Two young, previously healthy adult volunteers, one female and one male, were included in the cohort. In a couple of donors, T-cell clones that expanded and contracted after mild COVID-19 were tracked by sequencing TCRalpha and TCRbeta repertoires over time.

Study-level results and caveats: Whether the second-wave clones peaking on day 37 were SARS-CoV-2 specific was not confirmed. Balanced CD4/CD8 phenotypes were observed for clones contracting from day 15 to 85, whereas a bias towards CD4+ was observed for a second wave of clones expanding from day 15 to 37. The study covered only two mild cases, and larger cohorts including severe cases with pre-infection samples were considered necessary. Some responding clones were detected in pre-infection memory, suggesting pre-existing cross-reactive memory T cells joined the SARS-CoV-2 response. Contracting CD4+ clones were found mainly in CM and EM memory subsets, while CD8+ clones were enriched in EMRA.

From the cysteine through the phenylalanine, the CDR3 covers 12 amino acids. Only CDR3 DNA remains: 36 bases, in frame from the first base. V is pruned by 6 bases and J by 7 bases, leaving 4 bases of the junction without a gene match. The germline V gene (reference sequence) provides CDR1 MNHNY and CDR2 SVGAGI. Ficoll-Paque density gradient centrifugation was the method used to isolate PBMCs. Sequencer: Illumina NovaSeq 6000. TCRalpha and TCRbeta cDNA libraries were constructed by 5'RACE with constant-segment primers, with sample barcodes and unique molecular identifiers being introduced. Trizol reagent was used to extract RNA from every sample. Amplification of the libraries took two PCR steps, and the second step added a second sample barcode plus Illumina TruSeq adapters. Libraries were sequenced on an Illumina NovaSeq with 2 x 150 bp paired-end reads. The published analysis was carried out like this. The reads were demultiplexed and collapsed into UMI-guided consensus sequences using migec v1.2.7. With mixcr v2.1.11, UMI consensuses were aligned to TRA and TRB V and J templates and assembled into clonotypes. A clonotype was counted as expanded or contracted only when both edgeR and NoisET called the clonotype significant, with the noise models trained on biological replicates. For edgeR calls, a false discovery rate-adjusted p below 0.01 and a log2 fold-change threshold of 1 were applied. As an exploratory analysis of dynamics, max-normalized trajectories of the 1000 most abundant clonotypes were examined with PCA combined with hierarchical clustering. Separately sequenced CD4+ and CD8+ repertoires were used to assign the CD4 or CD8 phenotype of responding clones. TCRdb itself trimmed the public reads at Q25 with fastp, ran MiXCR and retained productive beta chains. All rows with the same CDR3 protein become a single entry with the most common DNA and genes. What appears here as the V and J calls and clone size reflects TCRdb's work, not the paper's. Present in this sample are fewer than 700,000 distinct CDR3 sequences, approximately 21% of which were seen just once. Together, the top ten hold around 9.2% of the sample.

The rearrangement combines TRBV6-6 with TRBJ1-2, and 8 bases in between align with TRBD1. The sequenced sample consisted of PBMCs or a T cell subset sorted from them (not recorded which). The receptor's source is an adult woman who had mild COVID-19 (a few samples of this study predate the infection). The sample titles of this study are shuffled in the database, so cell type and time point are left out; the donor was told from shared clones. The DNA sequence is TGTGCCAGCAGGCAGGGGGCGCCTGGCTACACCTTC. Translated, it reads CASRQGAPGYTF.